The 29 T cell receptor beta chains below were found in one sample sequenced in a study of T cells after yellow fever vaccination. TCRdb analysed the 5' RACE reads with MiXCR anew, one entry per CDR3 protein. The table lists 500,000 to 650,000 distinct CDR3 sequences, about 14% of them singletons, with more than 13% in the top ten. Sequenced here: PBMCs, sampled on the day of the yellow fever booster vaccination. These receptors were collected from a man between 25 and 39 years old who received the YFV17D yellow fever vaccine.

This clonotype came up many times. This chain links TRBV7-2 with TRBJ1-4; D might be TRBD1 (6 bases). Trimming shortened V by 3 bases and J by 10 bases, and 15 bases separated the two germline ends. The CDR3 has 14 amino acids. From germline, CDR1 is SGHTA and CDR2 FQGNSA. The CDR3 DNA sequence: TGTGCCAGCAGCTTCACACAGGGAGCAGGAAAACTGTTTTTT. It specifies CASSFTQGAGKLFF.

The genes are TRBV3-1 and TRBJ2-7; D uncertain. This CDR3 has 12 amino acids. V was shortened by 3 bases and J by 6 bases, with 9 bases between the two germline ends. CDR1 is LGHDT, CDR2 YNNKEL, per germline (reference sequence). The CDR3 sequence is CASSHRPAEQYF. The CDR3 DNA reads TGTGCCAGCAGCCATCGGCCGGCCGAGCAGTACTTC.

V and J are TRBV20-1 and TRBJ2-4, with 14 bases aligning to TRBD2. The CDR3 contains 17 residues. CDR1 is DFQATT, CDR2 SNEGSKA, per germline (reference sequence). Trimming removed 4 bases from V and 2 bases from J; junction bases left unmatched: 7. Here the CDR3 DNA reads TGCAGTGCTAAGGGACTAGCGGGAGACGGGACCAAAAACATTCAGTACTTC. Its protein is CSAKGLAGDGTKNIQYF.

V usage is TRBV29-1 and J usage is TRBJ2-5; no reliable D call. The germline CDR1 and CDR2 sequences are SQVTM and ANQGSEA. This CDR3 contains 13 residues. The V end was cut by 7 bases, the J end by 3 bases, with 15 bases between. The DNA of the CDR3 is TGCAGCGCAGCCTATCGACTCGAAGAGACCCAGTACTTC. As protein: CSAAYRLEETQYF.

V gene TRBV18 combines with J gene TRBJ1-3; D remains ambiguous. Germline V CDR1 and CDR2: KGHSH, LQKENI. V was clipped by 4 bases and J by 0 bases, with 13 bases between them. The CDR3 has 16 residues. The CDR3 is CASSLDRRSSGNTIYF. The CDR3 DNA sequence: TGTGCCAGCTCACTTGACCGAAGGAGCTCTGGAAACACCATATATTTT.

The V call is TRBV19, the J call TRBJ2-2, with 7 positions matching TRBD1. CDR1 and CDR2 (germline): LNHDA, SQIVND (reference sequence). The J segment lost 5 bases and the V segment lost 3 bases, leaving 15 bases of the junction unmatched. This CDR3 region has 18 residues. Written as DNA, the CDR3 is TGTGCCAGTAGTATCACCGGTTCGAGGGGGCGCCGAACCGGGGAGCTGTTTTTT. Amino acids: CASSITGSRGRRTGELFF. The full variable domain, with the rest looked up from reference TRBV19 and TRBJ2-2, is DGGITQSPKYLFRKEGQNVTLSCEQNLNHDAMYWYRQDPGQGLRLIYYSQIVNDFQKGDIAEGYSVSREKKESFPLTVTSAQKNPTAFYLCASSITGSRGRRTGELFFGEGSRLTVL.

Ten or more counts support this clonotype. The chain employs TRBV23-1 and TRBJ2-3; unclear D gene. TRBV23-1 has ORF status, its function being uncertain. The CDR3 runs to 14 residues. V was clipped by 0 bases and J by 3 bases, with 7 bases between them. The CDR3 DNA sequence: TGCGCCAGCAGTCAATCCGCGCGTACAGATACGCAGTATTTT. This sequence encodes CASSQSARTDTQYF.

The chain links TRBV20-1 to TRBJ2-5, with D perhaps TRBD1 (6 bases). Germline V gives CDR1 DFQATT, CDR2 SNEGSKA (reference sequence). V gave up 7 bases and J gave up 2 bases, with 17 bases separating them. The CDR3 runs 14 residues. The CDR3 region is CSGSRRDTQETQYF. The CDR3 nucleotides are TGCAGTGGGAGCCGACGGGACACACAAGAGACCCAGTACTTC.

The chain carries TRBV20-1 and TRBJ2-7; D assignment may be TRBD1 or TRBD2 (5 bases each). Germline V gene sequence: CDR1 DFQATT, CDR2 SNEGSKA (reference sequence). V shed 5 bases and J shed 0 bases, with 14 bases lying between them. The CDR3 runs 14 residues. The CDR3 region has the DNA TGCAGTGCTGTTGGGACCGAAAGCTCCTACGAGCAGTACTTC. Its translation is CSAVGTESSYEQYF.

This clonotype showed up just a few times. The J gene is TRBJ2-7, the V gene TRBV20-1; 7 bases line up with TRBD2. The CDR3 runs 16 residues. Germline V gene lookup returns CDR1 DFQATT and CDR2 SNEGSKA (reference sequence). The V gene end was trimmed by 0 bases and the J gene end by 7 bases; junction bases not matched to a gene: 15. Here the CDR3 DNA reads TGCAGTGCTAGAGATTATGTGTCGGCGGGAGCCCAAGAGCAGTACTTC. Its protein is CSARDYVSAGAQEQYF.

The chain recombines TRBV5-1 with TRBJ2-7; the match to TRBD2 covers 9 bases. Trimming removed 0 bases from V and 4 bases from J; junction bases left unmatched: 14. This CDR3 comprises 18 residues. The germline V gene has CDR1 SGHRS and CDR2 YFSETQ. DNA of the CDR3: TGCGCCAGCAGCTTGGGAGCTAGCGGGAACCCCGTGGGGTACGAGCAGTACTTC. It is translated as CASSLGASGNPVGYEQYF.

The chain joins TRBV5-1 to TRBJ2-3, with D perhaps assigned TRBD1 or TRBD2 (6 bases each). The CDR3 has 18 residues. Trimming removed 1 base from V and 3 bases from J, with 21 bases in between. CDR1 and CDR2 from the germline V gene are SGHRS and YFSETQ. The CDR3 DNA is TGCGCCAGCAGCTTGTGGCCCGAGGGGGGACGAGAGACAGATACGCAGTATTTT. This sequence encodes CASSLWPEGGRETDTQYF.

In this sample, this clonotype turned up many times. The chain has TRBV12-3 or TRBV12-4 and TRBJ2-3; D not resolved. Trimming left V 5 bases short and J 7 bases short, with 7 bases between. This CDR3 spans 11 amino acids. This CDR3 is CASSTRNTQYF. Written as DNA, the CDR3 is TGTGCCAGCAGTACTCGGAATACGCAGTATTTT.

In its sample, this clonotype was seen many times. V is TRBV30 and J is TRBJ2-2; D gene unclear. V lost 4 bases and J lost 5, with 5 bases in between. The CDR3 is 11 residues long. In germline, CDR1 is GTSNPN, CDR2 SVGIG (reference sequence). The CDR3 spells CAWMGTGELFF. CDR3 nucleotide sequence: TGTGCCTGGATGGGAACCGGGGAGCTGTTTTTT.

This clonotype appeared a few times. The genes are TRBV30 and TRBJ2-7; no clear D gene. V lost 3 bases, J lost 1 base, and 4 bases lay in between. The CDR3 is 11 amino acids. Germline CDR1 reads GTSNPN; CDR2 reads SVGIG (reference sequence). CDR3 protein: CAWSTSYEQYF. The CDR3 region has the DNA TGTGCCTGGAGCACGTCCTACGAGCAGTACTTC.

This chain links TRBV5-1 with TRBJ2-3, with 11 nucleotides matching TRBD2. Losses at the gene ends were 4 bases for V and 4 bases for J; bases not matched to a gene: 11. This CDR3 region has 17 residues. The germline gives CDR1 SGHRS, CDR2 YFSETQ. The CDR3 region is CASSPILAGGLADTQYF. DNA for the CDR3: TGCGCCAGCAGCCCAATTTTAGCGGGAGGGTTGGCAGATACGCAGTATTTT.

This clonotype occurred a few times. V usage is TRBV5-6 and J usage is TRBJ2-3; 7 nucleotides agree with TRBD2. Trimming removed 8 bases from V and 4 bases from J; junction bases left unmatched: 10. The CDR3 totals 14 residues. Per germline, CDR1 SGHDT and CDR2 YYEEEE. The CDR3 protein is CASYKGGNADTQYF. DNA of the CDR3: TGTGCCAGTTATAAGGGAGGGAACGCAGATACGCAGTATTTT.

The chain joins TRBV24-1 to TRBJ1-5; a possible D gene is TRBD1 (5 bases). V was cut by 4 bases and J by 9 bases, with 9 bases left in between. CDR3 size: 12 residues. The germline gives CDR1 KGHDR, CDR2 SFDVKD. CDR3: CATSDGARPQHF. The CDR3 region has the DNA TGTGCCACCAGTGACGGGGCTCGGCCCCAGCATTTT.

V and J are TRBV11-2 and TRBJ1-2, with 8 bases fitting TRBD1. The CDR3 has 14 residues. With 4 bases clipped from V and 4 bases from J, the junction kept 5 bases outside the gene matches. Germline values: CDR1 SGHAT, CDR2 FQNNGV. The CDR3 protein is CASSSNRGAYGYTF. CDR3 nucleotides: TGTGCCAGCAGCTCCAACAGGGGGGCCTATGGCTACACCTTC.

The gene calls are TRBV7-9 and TRBJ1-4; D not resolved. The germline V gene encodes CDR1 SEHNR and CDR2 FQNEAQ (reference sequence). Deletions cut 5 bases from V and 6 bases from J, with 10 bases between. CDR3 length: 13 amino acids. Here the CDR3 DNA reads TGTGCCAGCAGCCCCAGAGTTCATGAAAAACTGTTTTTT. Protein product: CASSPRVHEKLFF.

The chain couples TRBV28 to TRBJ1-1; perhaps TRBD1 as D (5 bases). This CDR3 has 14 amino acids. With 8 bases removed from V and 0 bases from J, the gap between germline ends came to 13 bases. Germline values: CDR1 MDHEN, CDR2 SYDVKM. The CDR3 reads CASGLGTLNTEAFF. The CDR3, as DNA: TGTGCCAGCGGACTTGGGACTTTGAACACTGAAGCTTTCTTT.

This chain joins TRBV24-1 and TRBJ2-1; possibly TRBD1 for D (5 bases). Germline V lookup: CDR1 KGHDR, CDR2 SFDVKD. V lost 0 bases and J lost 8, with 13 bases in between. The CDR3 length is 15 residues. This CDR3 is CATSDLAGEGDEQFF. The DNA of the CDR3 is TGTGCCACCAGTGATTTGGCAGGTGAAGGGGATGAGCAGTTCTTC.

This clonotype was detected a few times. The CDR3 loop reads CASTWTGPNSPLHF. CDR3 nucleotides: TGTGCCAGCACCTGGACAGGGCCTAATTCACCCCTCCACTTT. The J gene is TRBJ1-6, the V gene TRBV12-3 or TRBV12-4; TRBD1 agrees at 8 bases. The CDR3 is 14 amino acids. J gave up 6 bases and V 7 bases, and 5 bases lay outside the gene matches.

This clonotype was seen only a few times. The chain employs TRBV5-6 and TRBJ2-7; the match to TRBD1 covers 12 bases. J gave up 3 bases and V 6 bases, and 19 bases lay outside the gene matches. Germline lookup yields CDR1 SGHDT and CDR2 YYEEEE. The CDR3 spans 19 residues. CDR3 loop: CASTTTWDRGPEAIYEQYF. Here the CDR3 DNA reads TGTGCCAGCACCACAACCTGGGACAGGGGGCCGGAGGCCATCTACGAGCAGTACTTC.

This clonotype showed up just a few times. The rearrangement uses TRBV20-1 and TRBJ2-7, with D unresolved. This CDR3 has 11 residues. V lost 7 bases, J lost 7 bases, and 14 bases lay in between. Germline-derived CDR1 and CDR2 are DFQATT and SNEGSKA (reference sequence). The DNA for the CDR3 is TGCAGTGTGCGATGGTTCGGTGAGCAGTACTTC. As protein: CSVRWFGEQYF.

This clonotype was counted many times. The chain employs TRBV10-3 and TRBJ1-5, with D hard to call. The CDR3 length is 12 residues. Germline V lookup: CDR1 ENHRY, CDR2 SYGVKD. Between the trimmed V and J ends, which lost 3 bases and 9 bases, there was a span of 9 bases. The CDR3 is CAISDSARPQHF. As DNA, the CDR3 is TGTGCCATCAGTGATTCGGCCCGGCCCCAGCATTTT.

This clonotype turned up a few times. This CDR3 is CASRQPYNSPLHF. DNA of the CDR3: TGTGCCAGCAGACAACCCTATAATTCACCCCTCCACTTT. The genes are TRBV6-1 and TRBJ1-6; D not resolved. V lost 6 bases and J lost 2, with 5 bases in between. This CDR3 comprises 13 residues. Germline CDR1 MNHNS, CDR2 SASEGT.

This clonotype was seen many times. This chain joins TRBV5-1 and TRBJ2-7; 11 nucleotides match TRBD2. With V trimmed by 4 bases and J by 5 bases, 11 bases remained unmatched. The CDR3 extends over 16 amino acids. The germline V gene has CDR1 SGHRS and CDR2 YFSETQ. The CDR3 reads CASSHQIAGGPDEQYF. Here the CDR3 DNA reads TGCGCCAGCAGCCACCAAATAGCGGGAGGGCCGGACGAGCAGTACTTC. Together with reference TRBV5-1 and TRBJ2-7, the CDR3 gives the full variable domain: KAGVTQTPRYLIKTRGQQVTLSCSPISGHRSVSWYQQTPGQGLQFLFEYFSETQRNKGNFPGRFSGRQFSNSRSEMNVSTLELGDSALYLCASSHQIAGGPDEQYFGPGTRLTVT.

The CDR3 DNA follows: TGCAGTGCTAGAGGTAGCACCAGCAACAATGAGCAGTTCTTC. Translated, it gives CSARGSTSNNEQFF. This chain uses TRBV20-1 with TRBJ2-1, with D unclear. V lost 1 base and J 5 bases, leaving 12 bases between the germline ends. This CDR3 spans 14 amino acids. CDR1 and CDR2 (germline): DFQATT, SNEGSKA (reference sequence).